The source of this T cell receptor beta chain is a study of blood T cell repertoires in COVID-19. V gave up 8 bases and J gave up 0 bases, with 11 bases separating them. This CDR3 is 14 amino acids long. Germline V CDR1 and CDR2: MNHEY, SVGAGI. In the original analysis: Amplification with reference gene primers provided the estimates of nucleated cell counts. Assay used: immunoSEQ multiplex PCR; TCRdb lists only in-frame clones, some missing. V, J and clone size were drawn from that table, and D and trimming were deduced from the DNA. This table has under 200,000 clones, roughly 89% appearing once. Self-reported history from a screening survey and questionnaire set each donor's cohort.

Sequenced: PBMCs or T cells enriched from blood (not recorded which). This sequence was found in a woman in her twenties or thirties who had been exposed to COVID-19. This chain uses TRBV6-5 with TRBJ1-5, with TRBD1 as a possible D gene (5 bases). The CDR3 DNA reads TGTGCCAGCTTGAAGGACACTAGCAATCAGCCCCAGCATTTT. It is translated as CASLKDTSNQPQHF.